These T cell receptor beta chains were read from a single sample in a study of cytomegalovirus exposure and HLA in healthy donors. This table comes from immunoSEQ multiplex PCR, and its TCRdb copy is limited to in-frame clones, with some not included. The sample records about 250,000 clones, roughly nine tenths being singletons. The specimen sequenced was PBMCs. These receptors all stem from a man in his late teens or twenties in good health and CMV-seropositive. Both conserved end residues are part of each CDR3. Each record gives: V gene, D gene, J gene, clone size, CDR3 DNA, CDR3 protein. D genes are given only for firm matches. Not every row has a clone size; where given, it reads once, few, many or a size class.

V: TRBV5-6
D: TRBD2
J: TRBJ2-5
size: .
DNA: TGTGCCAGCAGCTACCGAAGGGGACTAGCGGAAGAGACCCAGTACTTC
CDR3: CASSYRRGLAEETQYF

V: TRBV6-5
D: TRBD1
J: TRBJ1-1
size: once
DNA: TGTGCCAGCAGTTACAATCAGGGGGCCACTGAAGCTTTCTTT
CDR3: CASSYNQGATEAFF

V: TRBV11-1
D: .
J: TRBJ1-4
size: .
DNA: TGTGCCAGCAGACTAACCCGAGGAACGGCTAATGAAAAACTGTTTTTT
CDR3: CASRLTRGTANEKLFF

V: TRBV5-1
D: .
J: TRBJ2-5
size: .
DNA: TGCGCCAGCAGCTCGGGGGCTCGGGAGACCCAGTACTTC
CDR3: CASSSGARETQYF

V: TRBV6-6
D: .
J: TRBJ2-5
size: .
DNA: TGTGCCAGCAGTTGGCCAGGACTTCAAGAGACCCAGTACTTC
CDR3: CASSWPGLQETQYF

V: TRBV6-1
D: .
J: TRBJ2-7
size: .
DNA: TGTGCCAGCAGTGAATGGGGCAACTCCTACGAGCAGTACTTC
CDR3: CASSEWGNSYEQYF

V: TRBV6-5
D: TRBD2
J: TRBJ2-7
size: .
DNA: TGTGCCAGCAGTTACTCCCCTTGGCGGGGGGCGGAGTACTTC
CDR3: CASSYSPWRGAEYF

V: TRBV30
D: .
J: TRBJ1-1
size: .
DNA: TGTGCCCGGACCCGCGGGGGGAACACTGAAGCTTTCTTT
CDR3: CARTRGGNTEAFF

V: TRBV10-3
D: .
J: TRBJ2-7
size: few
DNA: TGTGCCATGGGGGGGCAGGGAAGAGGCTACGAGCAGTACTTC
CDR3: CAMGGQGRGYEQYF

V: TRBV7-9
D: .
J: TRBJ2-7
size: .
DNA: TGTGCCAGCAGCTTAGCGTCGAGCATCGGCCCGGGGCAGTACTTC
CDR3: CASSLASSIGPGQYF

V: TRBV2
D: TRBD1
J: TRBJ2-1
size: .
DNA: TGTGCCAGCAGTGATAACAGGGGATACAATGAGCAGTTCTTC
CDR3: CASSDNRGYNEQFF

V: TRBV9
D: .
J: TRBJ1-1
size: .
DNA: TGTGCCAGCAGCGCCAGCCTTTGGGGCACTGAAGCTTTCTTT
CDR3: CASSASLWGTEAFF

V: TRBV6-1
D: TRBD2
J: TRBJ2-7
size: .
DNA: TGTGCCAGCACCGGGACTAGCGAAAGGGAGCAGTACTTC
CDR3: CASTGTSEREQYF

V: TRBV28
D: .
J: TRBJ2-5
size: .
DNA: TGTGCCAGCAGTTCGCAAGAGACCCAGTACTTC
CDR3: CASSSQETQYF

V: TRBV5-1
D: TRBD1
J: TRBJ2-1
size: .
DNA: TGCGCCAGCAGTCGGCAGGGGACAGACAATGAGCAGTTCTTC
CDR3: CASSRQGTDNEQFF

V: TRBV11-2
D: .
J: TRBJ2-1
size: .
DNA: TGTGCCAGCAGCTCCGTACCAGACCAGTTCTTC
CDR3: CASSSVPDQFF

V: TRBV28
D: TRBD1
J: TRBJ2-5
size: .
DNA: TGTGCCAGCAGTCCTCGACAGGGACAAGAGACCCAGTACTTC
CDR3: CASSPRQGQETQYF

V: TRBV19
D: .
J: TRBJ2-7
size: .
DNA: TGTGCCAGTAGTATCCCCGGGGTATTCGACGAGCAGTACTTC
CDR3: CASSIPGVFDEQYF

V: TRBV5-1
D: .
J: TRBJ2-6
size: .
DNA: TGCGCCAGCAGCTCACGGCCCTCTGGGGCCAACGTCCTGACTTTC
CDR3: CASSSRPSGANVLTF

V: TRBV2
D: TRBD1
J: TRBJ2-7
size: .
DNA: TGTGCCAGCAGCCCGGACAGGCCTATGTCCTACGAGCAGTACTTC
CDR3: CASSPDRPMSYEQYF

V: TRBV28
D: .
J: TRBJ2-1
size: .
DNA: TGTGCCAGCAGGCCCCAGGCCGGTGAGCAGTTCTTC
CDR3: CASRPQAGEQFF

V: TRBV4-1
D: TRBD1
J: TRBJ2-5
size: .
DNA: TGCGCCAGCAGCCAAGCTACAGGGGGGATTGTTGTGGGAGAGACCCAGTACTTC
CDR3: CASSQATGGIVVGETQYF

V: TRBV5-4
D: TRBD1
J: TRBJ1-4
size: .
DNA: TGTGCCAGCAGCCACGACAGGGGTGAAGAAAAACTGTTTTTT
CDR3: CASSHDRGEEKLFF

V: TRBV11-2
D: .
J: TRBJ2-7
size: .
DNA: .
CDR3: CASSLLRASADEQYF

V: TRBV6-5
D: TRBD2
J: TRBJ2-1
size: .
DNA: TGTGCCAGCAGTAACCTCAACTTAGCGGGAGGGCCAAAGTTCTTC
CDR3: CASSNLNLAGGPKFF

V: TRBV11-2
D: .
J: TRBJ2-7
size: .
DNA: TGTGCCAGCACCCCCGAAGTGGGAGAGTACGAGCAGTACTTC
CDR3: CASTPEVGEYEQYF

V: TRBV6-1
D: TRBD1
J: TRBJ1-2
size: many
DNA: TGTGCCAGCACCCCGGGACAGAACTATGGCTACACCTTC
CDR3: CASTPGQNYGYTF

V: TRBV7-2
D: .
J: TRBJ2-7
size: .
DNA: TGTGCCAGCAGCTTAGGTCCCCACTCGGGCGAGCAGTACTTC
CDR3: CASSLGPHSGEQYF

V: TRBV6-5
D: .
J: TRBJ2-3
size: .
DNA: TGTGCCAGCAGTTTTGGCACAGATACGCAGTATTTT
CDR3: CASSFGTDTQYF

V: TRBV28
D: .
J: TRBJ1-1
size: .
DNA: TGTGCCAGCAGTTTGACGCAAACTGAAGCTTTCTTT
CDR3: CASSLTQTEAFF

V: TRBV25-1
D: .
J: TRBJ2-7
size: .
DNA: TGTGCCAGCAGTGAATACTTGGGGGTCGGCGAGCAGTACTTC
CDR3: CASSEYLGVGEQYF

V: TRBV7-9
D: .
J: TRBJ2-5
size: .
DNA: TGTGCCAGCATTCTGACAGGCTACCAAGAGACCCAGTACTTC
CDR3: CASILTGYQETQYF